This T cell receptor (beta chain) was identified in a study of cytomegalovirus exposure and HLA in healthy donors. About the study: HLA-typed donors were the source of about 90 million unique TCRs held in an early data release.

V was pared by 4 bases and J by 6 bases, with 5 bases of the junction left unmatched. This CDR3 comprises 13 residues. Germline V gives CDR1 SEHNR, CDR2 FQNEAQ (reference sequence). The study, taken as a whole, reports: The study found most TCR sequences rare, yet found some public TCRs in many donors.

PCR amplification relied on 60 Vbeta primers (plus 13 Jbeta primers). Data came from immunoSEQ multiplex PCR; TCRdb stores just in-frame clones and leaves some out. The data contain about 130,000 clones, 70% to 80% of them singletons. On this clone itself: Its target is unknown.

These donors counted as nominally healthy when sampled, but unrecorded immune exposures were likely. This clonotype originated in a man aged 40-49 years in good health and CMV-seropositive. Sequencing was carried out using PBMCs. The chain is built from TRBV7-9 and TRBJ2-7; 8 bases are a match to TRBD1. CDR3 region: CASSSTGVPEQYF. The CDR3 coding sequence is TGTGCCAGCAGCTCGACAGGGGTTCCCGAGCAGTACTTC.